The 8 T cell receptor beta chains below all came from one sample that was sequenced in a study of T-cell memory formation after mild COVID-19. TCRdb re-called the 5' RACE reads with MiXCR, one entry per CDR3 protein. The sample records 500,000 to 650,000 distinct CDR3 sequences, roughly a fifth being singletons. The source material was PBMCs or a T cell subset sorted from them (not recorded which). The receptors come from an adult woman who had mild COVID-19 (a few samples of this study predate the infection). Cell type and time point are not known.

The chain recombines TRBV14 with TRBJ2-1; D may correspond to TRBD1 or TRBD2 (5 bases each). The ends were cut back, 0 bases at V and 2 bases at J, with 17 bases in the middle. CDR3 length: 18 residues. Germline V CDR1 and CDR2: SGHDN, FVKESK. The CDR3 reads CASSQDGRGANTYNEQFF. CDR3 DNA sequence: TGTGCCAGCAGCCAAGATGGAAGGGGAGCGAACACCTACAATGAGCAGTTCTTC.

This chain uses TRBV5-6 with TRBJ1-2; D unresolved. The CDR3 has 14 residues. The germline V gene has CDR1 SGHDT and CDR2 YYEEEE. Trimming cost V 6 bases and J 2 bases, with 14 bases left between them. This chain's CDR3 is CASTLEGPNYGYTF. CDR3 DNA sequence: TGTGCCAGCACCCTGGAAGGACCAAACTATGGCTACACCTTC.

This clonotype was counted only a few times. The CDR3 DNA follows: TGTGCCACCCGGGACAGGGAACAAGAGACCCAGTACTTC. Amino acid sequence: CATRDREQETQYF. The V and J genes are TRBV5-4 and TRBJ2-5; 9 bases align to TRBD1. This CDR3 region has 13 residues. Germline V gene data show CDR1 as SGHNT and CDR2 as YYREEE (reference sequence). V was clipped by 9 bases and J by 2 bases; unmatched bases: 5.

The V gene is TRBV5-4, the J gene TRBJ2-3; 7 bases are a match to TRBD2. In germline, CDR1 is SGHNT, CDR2 YYREEE (reference sequence). The CDR3 covers 15 residues. J gave up 4 bases and V 0 bases, and 5 bases lay outside the gene matches. CDR3 sequence reads: CASSLGAGAADTQYF. Written as DNA, the CDR3 is TGTGCCAGCAGCTTGGGGGCGGGAGCTGCAGATACGCAGTATTTT.

The rearrangement links TRBV5-6 to TRBJ2-7; D is undetermined. Germline CDR1 is SGHDT and CDR2 is YYEEEE. V gave up 5 bases and J gave up 2 bases, with 14 bases separating them. There are 14 residues in the CDR3. CDR3 region: CASSSGLGAYEQYF. The CDR3 coding sequence is TGTGCCAGCAGTTCCGGATTAGGCGCCTACGAGCAGTACTTC.

This chain joins TRBV20-1 and TRBJ1-1; possible D gene TRBD1, 5 bases. Trimming left V 6 bases short and J 0 bases short, with 26 bases between. This CDR3 is built from 18 residues. Germline V gives CDR1 DFQATT, CDR2 SNEGSKA (reference sequence). The CDR3 sequence: CSAVKDEGGDGMNTEAFF. CDR3 bases: TGCAGTGCCGTAAAGGATGAGGGAGGGGACGGGATGAACACTGAAGCTTTCTTT.

The chain employs TRBV4-1 and TRBJ1-1, with 9 positions matching TRBD1. Trimming removed 3 bases from V and 5 bases from J; junction bases left unmatched: 4. The CDR3 totals 14 residues. Germline V CDR1 and CDR2: MGHRA, YSYEKL. The CDR3 DNA is TGCGCCAGCAGCCACGGACAGGGGAAGACTGAAGCTTTCTTT. Translation: CASSHGQGKTEAFF.

The chain links TRBV6-6 to TRBJ2-5; TRBD2 matches at 10 bases. The CDR3 sequence is 16 residues long. J lost 5 bases, V lost 2 bases, and 8 bases had no gene match. Germline V gives CDR1 MNHNY, CDR2 SVGAGI (reference sequence). The CDR3 region is CASSYPSGRALETQYF. Written as DNA, the CDR3 is TGTGCCAGCAGTTACCCCAGCGGGAGGGCCCTCGAGACCCAGTACTTC.